This T cell receptor (beta chain) was profiled in a study of CD8+CD57+ T cells in acquired aplastic anemia. The length of the CDR3 is 11 residues. V lost 6 bases and J 6 bases, leaving 9 bases between the germline ends. Germline values: CDR1 SNHLY, CDR2 FYNNEI. This clonotype was recorded a few times. CDR3 and TCR beta VDJ profiling relied on genomic DNA as the template. In TCRdb, the reads were re-called with MiXCR into one record per CDR3 protein. The table shows roughly 200,000 distinct CDR3 sequences, with around 60% occurring only once. The sample taken for sequencing was sorted CD4+, CD8+, or CD8+CD57+ T cells (not recorded which) from PBMCs. This receptor was obtained from a human donor in good health. This sequence joins TRBV2 and TRBJ2-7; a possible D gene is TRBD1 (5 bases). CDR3 in DNA: TGTGCCAGCAGACAGGCCTCCGAGCAGTACTTC. Residues: CASRQASEQYF.